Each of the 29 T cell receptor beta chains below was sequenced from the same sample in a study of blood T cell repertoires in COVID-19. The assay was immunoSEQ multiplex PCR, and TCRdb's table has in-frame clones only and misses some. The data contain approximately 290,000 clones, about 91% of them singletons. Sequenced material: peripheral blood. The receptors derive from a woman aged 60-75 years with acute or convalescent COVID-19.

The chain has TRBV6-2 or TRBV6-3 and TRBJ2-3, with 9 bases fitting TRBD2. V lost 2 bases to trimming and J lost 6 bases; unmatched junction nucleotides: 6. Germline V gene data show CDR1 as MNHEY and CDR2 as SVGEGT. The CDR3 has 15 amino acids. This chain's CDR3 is CASSYRSGRMDTQYF. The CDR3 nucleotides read TGTGCCAGCAGTTACCGAAGCGGGAGGATGGATACGCAGTATTTT.

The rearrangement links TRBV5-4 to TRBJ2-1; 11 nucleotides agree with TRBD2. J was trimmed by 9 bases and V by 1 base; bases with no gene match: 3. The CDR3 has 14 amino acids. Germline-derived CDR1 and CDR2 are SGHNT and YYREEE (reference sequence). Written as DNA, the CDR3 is TGTGCCAGCAGCTTGACTAGCGGGAGCACTGAGCAGTTCTTC. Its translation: CASSLTSGSTEQFF.

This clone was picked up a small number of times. CDR3 sequence: CASSSPLAGGWSEQFF. The CDR3 nucleotides read TGCGCCAGCAGCTCCCCCTTAGCGGGAGGATGGAGTGAGCAGTTCTTC. The chain links TRBV10-2 to TRBJ2-1, with TRBD2 matching over 10 bases. This CDR3 has 16 residues. The germline CDR1 and CDR2 sequences are WSHSY and SAAADI. V trimming: 6 bases; J trimming: 9 bases; junction bases outside the gene matches: 14.

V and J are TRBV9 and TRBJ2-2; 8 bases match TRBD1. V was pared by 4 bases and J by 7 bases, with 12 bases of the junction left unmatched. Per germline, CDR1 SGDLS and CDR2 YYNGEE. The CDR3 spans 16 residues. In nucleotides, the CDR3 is TGTGCCAGCAGCCCCCGACAGGGGCCACATTTCGGGGAGCTGTTTTTT. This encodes CASSPRQGPHFGELFF.

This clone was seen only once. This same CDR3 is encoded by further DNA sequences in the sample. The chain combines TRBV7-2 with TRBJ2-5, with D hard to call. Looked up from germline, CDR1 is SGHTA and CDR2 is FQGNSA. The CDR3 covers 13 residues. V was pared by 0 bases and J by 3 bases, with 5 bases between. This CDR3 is CASSLASKETQYF. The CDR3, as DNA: TGTGCCAGCAGCTTAGCTAGCAAAGAGACCCAGTACTTC.

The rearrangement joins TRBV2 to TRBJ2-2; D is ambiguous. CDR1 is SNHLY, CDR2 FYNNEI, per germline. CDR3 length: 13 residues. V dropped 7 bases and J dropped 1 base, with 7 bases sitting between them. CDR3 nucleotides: TGTGCCAGCATCCTAAGGAACACCGGGGAGCTGTTTTTT. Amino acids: CASILRNTGELFF. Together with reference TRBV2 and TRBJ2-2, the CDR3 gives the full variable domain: EPEVTQTPSHQVTQMGQEVILRCVPISNHLYFYWYRQILGQKVEFLVSFYNNEISEKSEIFDDQFSVERPDGSNFTLKIRSTKLEDSAMYFCASILRNTGELFFGEGSRLTVL.

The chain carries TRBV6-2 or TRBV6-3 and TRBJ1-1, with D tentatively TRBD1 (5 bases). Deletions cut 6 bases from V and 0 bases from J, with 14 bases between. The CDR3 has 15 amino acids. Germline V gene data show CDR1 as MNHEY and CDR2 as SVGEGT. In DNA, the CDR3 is TGTGCCAGCAGCCTACGGGGGTTTTTGAACACTGAAGCTTTCTTT. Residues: CASSLRGFLNTEAFF.

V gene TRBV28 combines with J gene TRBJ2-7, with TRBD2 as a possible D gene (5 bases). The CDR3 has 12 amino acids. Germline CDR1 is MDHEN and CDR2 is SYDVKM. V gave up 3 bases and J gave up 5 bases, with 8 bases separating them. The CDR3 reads CASSLVGNEQYF. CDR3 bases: TGTGCCAGCAGTTTGGTCGGGAACGAGCAGTACTTC.

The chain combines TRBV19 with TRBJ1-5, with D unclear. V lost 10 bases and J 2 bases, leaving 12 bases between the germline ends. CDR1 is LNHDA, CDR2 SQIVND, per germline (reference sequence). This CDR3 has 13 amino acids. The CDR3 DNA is TGTGCCACGGAGGGCATTCGCAATCAGCCCCAGCATTTT. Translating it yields CATEGIRNQPQHF.

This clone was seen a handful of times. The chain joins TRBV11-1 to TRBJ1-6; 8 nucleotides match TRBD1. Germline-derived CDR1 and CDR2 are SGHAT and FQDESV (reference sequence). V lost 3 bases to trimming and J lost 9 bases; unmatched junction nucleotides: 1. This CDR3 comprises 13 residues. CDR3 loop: CASSLDRASPLHF. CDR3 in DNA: TGTGCCAGCAGCTTGGACAGGGCTTCACCCCTCCACTTT.

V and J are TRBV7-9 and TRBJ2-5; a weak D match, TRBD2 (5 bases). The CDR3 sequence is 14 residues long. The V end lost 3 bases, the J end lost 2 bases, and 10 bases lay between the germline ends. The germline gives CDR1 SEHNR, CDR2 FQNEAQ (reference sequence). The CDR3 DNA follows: TGTGCCAGCAGCTTCCCCCCGGGGCAAGAGACCCAGTACTTC. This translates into CASSFPPGQETQYF. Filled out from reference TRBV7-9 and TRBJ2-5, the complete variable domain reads DTGVSQNPRHKITKRGQNVTFRCDPISEHNRLYWYRQTLGQGPEFLTYFQNEAQLEKSRLLSDRFSAERPKGSFSTLEIQRTEQGDSAMYLCASSFPPGQETQYFGPGTRLLVL.

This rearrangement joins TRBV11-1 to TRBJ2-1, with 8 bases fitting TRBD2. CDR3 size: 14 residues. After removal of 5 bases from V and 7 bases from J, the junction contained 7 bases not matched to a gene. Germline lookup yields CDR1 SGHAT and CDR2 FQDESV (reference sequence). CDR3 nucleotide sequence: TGTGCCAGCAGCACTCATCGCGGGGGGAATGAGCAGTTCTTC. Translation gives CASSTHRGGNEQFF.

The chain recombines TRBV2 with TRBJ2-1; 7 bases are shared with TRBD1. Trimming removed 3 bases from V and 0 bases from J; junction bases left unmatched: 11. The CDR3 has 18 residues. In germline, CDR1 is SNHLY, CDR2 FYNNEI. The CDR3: CASSEKQGFRGSYNEQFF. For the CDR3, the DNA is TGTGCCAGCAGTGAGAAACAGGGGTTTAGGGGCTCCTACAATGAGCAGTTCTTC.

The CDR3 region is CASSVGRGGGNYGYTF. Here the CDR3 DNA reads TGTGCCAGCAGCGTAGGCAGGGGAGGGGGGAACTATGGCTACACCTTC. The chain is built from TRBV9 and TRBJ1-2; weak D call: TRBD1 (6 bases). V lost 0 bases and J lost 2, with 14 bases in between. The germline V gene has CDR1 SGDLS and CDR2 YYNGEE. The CDR3 is made up of 16 amino acids.

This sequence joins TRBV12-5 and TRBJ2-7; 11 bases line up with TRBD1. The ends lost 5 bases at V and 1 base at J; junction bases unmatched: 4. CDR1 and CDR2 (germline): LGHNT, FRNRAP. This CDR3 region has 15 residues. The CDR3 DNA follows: TGTGCTAGTGGTACCGGACAGGGGGCGTCCTACGAGCAGTACTTC. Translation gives CASGTGQGASYEQYF.

The CDR3 is CASSPGGGQGKDTQYF. In DNA form, the CDR3 reads TGTGCCAGCAGCCCCGGCGGCGGACAGGGTAAAGATACGCAGTATTTT. This chain uses TRBV7-6 with TRBJ2-3; 8 nucleotides line up with TRBD1. Germline values: CDR1 SGHVS, CDR2 FNYEAQ. J was trimmed by 5 bases and V by 5 bases; bases with no gene match: 12. This CDR3 has 16 residues.

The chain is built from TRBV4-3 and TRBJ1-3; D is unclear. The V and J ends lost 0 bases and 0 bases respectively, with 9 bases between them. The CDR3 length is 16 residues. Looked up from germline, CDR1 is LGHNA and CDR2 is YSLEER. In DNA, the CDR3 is TGCGCCAGCAGCCAAGATTCCACTTTCTCTGGAAACACCATATATTTT. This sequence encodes CASSQDSTFSGNTIYF.

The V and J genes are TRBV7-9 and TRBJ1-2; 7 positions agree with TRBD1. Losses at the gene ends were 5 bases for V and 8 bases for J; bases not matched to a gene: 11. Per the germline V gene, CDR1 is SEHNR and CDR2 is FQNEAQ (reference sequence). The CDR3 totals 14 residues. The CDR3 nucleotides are TGTGCCAGCAGCCGTGGACAGGTTGGAGTCGGCTACACCTTC. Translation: CASSRGQVGVGYTF.

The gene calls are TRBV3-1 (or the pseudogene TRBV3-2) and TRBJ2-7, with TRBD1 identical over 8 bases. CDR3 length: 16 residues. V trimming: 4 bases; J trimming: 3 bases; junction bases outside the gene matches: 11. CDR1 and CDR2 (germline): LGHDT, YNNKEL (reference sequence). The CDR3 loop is CASSRIQGVFSYEQYF. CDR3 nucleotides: TGTGCCAGCAGCCGGATACAGGGGGTTTTTAGCTACGAGCAGTACTTC.

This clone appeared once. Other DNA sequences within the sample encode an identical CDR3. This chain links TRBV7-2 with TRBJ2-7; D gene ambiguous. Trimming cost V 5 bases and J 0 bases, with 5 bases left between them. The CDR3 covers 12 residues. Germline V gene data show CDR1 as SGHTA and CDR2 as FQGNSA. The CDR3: CASSPSSYEQYF. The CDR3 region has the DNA TGTGCCAGCAGCCCGAGCTCCTACGAGCAGTACTTC. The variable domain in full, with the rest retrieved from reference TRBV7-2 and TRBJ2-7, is GAGVSQSPSNKVTEKGKDVELRCDPISGHTALYWYRQSLGQGLEFLIYFQGNSAPDKSGLPSDRFSAERTGGSVSTLTIQRTQQEDSAVYLCASSPSSYEQYFGPGTRLTVT.

In nucleotides, the CDR3 is TGTGCCAGCAGCCTCCGAACAGGGGGATCTGGAAACACCATATATTTT. Translation: CASSLRTGGSGNTIYF. This chain uses TRBV3-1 (or the pseudogene TRBV3-2) with TRBJ1-3; 8 positions match TRBD1. CDR3 length: 16 amino acids. J lost 1 base, V lost 4 bases, and 6 bases had no gene match. The V gene's germline CDR1 is LGHDT and CDR2 YNNKEL (reference sequence).

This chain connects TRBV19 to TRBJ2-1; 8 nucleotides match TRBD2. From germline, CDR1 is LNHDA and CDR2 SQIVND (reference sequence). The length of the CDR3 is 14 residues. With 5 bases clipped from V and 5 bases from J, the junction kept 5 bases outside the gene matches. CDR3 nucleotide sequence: TGTGCCAGTAGTCACAGCGGGAGAAACAATGAGCAGTTCTTC. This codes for CASSHSGRNNEQFF. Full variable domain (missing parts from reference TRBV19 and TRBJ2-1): DGGITQSPKYLFRKEGQNVTLSCEQNLNHDAMYWYRQDPGQGLRLIYYSQIVNDFQKGDIAEGYSVSREKKESFPLTVTSAQKNPTAFYLCASSHSGRNNEQFFGPGTRLTVL.

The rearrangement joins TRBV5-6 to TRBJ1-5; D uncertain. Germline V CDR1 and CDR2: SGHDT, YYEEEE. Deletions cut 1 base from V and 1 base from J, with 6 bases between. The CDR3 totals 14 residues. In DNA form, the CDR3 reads TGTGCCAGCAGCTTGTTTACAAGCAATCAGCCCCAGCATTTT. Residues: CASSLFTSNQPQHF.

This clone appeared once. The CDR3, as DNA: TGTGCCAGTAGGAACACGGACAGGGCTGGAAACACCATATATTTT. Residues: CASRNTDRAGNTIYF. The V gene is TRBV19, the J gene TRBJ1-3, with 8 bases aligning to TRBD1. This CDR3 contains 15 residues. V gave up 6 bases and J gave up 2 bases; unmatched junction bases: 6. Germline CDR1 LNHDA, CDR2 SQIVND (reference sequence).

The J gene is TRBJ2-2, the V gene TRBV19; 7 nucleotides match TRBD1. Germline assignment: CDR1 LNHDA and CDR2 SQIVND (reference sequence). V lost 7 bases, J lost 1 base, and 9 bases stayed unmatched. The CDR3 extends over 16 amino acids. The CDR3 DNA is TGTGCCAGTAAACCTCCGGGACAGAAGAACACCGGGGAGCTGTTTTTT. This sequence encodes CASKPPGQKNTGELFF.

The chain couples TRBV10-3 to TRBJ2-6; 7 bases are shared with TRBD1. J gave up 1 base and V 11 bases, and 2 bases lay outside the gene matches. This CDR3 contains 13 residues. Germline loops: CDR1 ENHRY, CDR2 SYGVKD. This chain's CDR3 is CAVQGSGANVLTF. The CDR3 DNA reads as TGTGCCGTACAGGGGTCTGGGGCCAACGTCCTGACTTTC.

The CDR3 region is CASSLYGGTGINQPQHF. The DNA for the CDR3 is TGTGCCAGCAGTTTATATGGCGGGACAGGAATAAATCAGCCCCAGCATTTT. The rearrangement uses TRBV28 and TRBJ1-5, with 8 bases fitting TRBD1. CDR1 and CDR2 (germline): MDHEN, SYDVKM. The V segment lost 1 base and the J segment 4 bases; nucleotides outside the gene matches: 9. This CDR3 is built from 17 residues. Full variable domain (outside the CDR3, taken from reference TRBV28 and TRBJ1-5): DVKVTQSSRYLVKRTGEKVFLECVQDMDHENMFWYRQDPGLGLRLIYFSYDVKMKEKGDIPEGYSVSREKKERFSLILESASTNQTSMYLCASSLYGGTGINQPQHFGDGTRLSIL.

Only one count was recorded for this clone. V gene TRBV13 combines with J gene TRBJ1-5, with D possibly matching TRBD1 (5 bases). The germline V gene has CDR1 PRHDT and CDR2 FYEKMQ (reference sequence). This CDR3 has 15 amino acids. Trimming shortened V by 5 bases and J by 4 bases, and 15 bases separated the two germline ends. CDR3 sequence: CASSPGGGSNQPQHF. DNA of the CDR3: TGTGCCAGCAGCCCCGGGGGGGGGTCGAATCAGCCCCAGCATTTT.

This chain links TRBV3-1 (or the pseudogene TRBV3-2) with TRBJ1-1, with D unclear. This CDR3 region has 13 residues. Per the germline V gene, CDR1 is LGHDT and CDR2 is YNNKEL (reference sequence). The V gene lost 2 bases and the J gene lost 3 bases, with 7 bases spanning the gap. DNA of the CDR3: TGTGCCAGCAGCCAACTCCCGGACACTGAAGCTTTCTTT. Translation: CASSQLPDTEAFF.